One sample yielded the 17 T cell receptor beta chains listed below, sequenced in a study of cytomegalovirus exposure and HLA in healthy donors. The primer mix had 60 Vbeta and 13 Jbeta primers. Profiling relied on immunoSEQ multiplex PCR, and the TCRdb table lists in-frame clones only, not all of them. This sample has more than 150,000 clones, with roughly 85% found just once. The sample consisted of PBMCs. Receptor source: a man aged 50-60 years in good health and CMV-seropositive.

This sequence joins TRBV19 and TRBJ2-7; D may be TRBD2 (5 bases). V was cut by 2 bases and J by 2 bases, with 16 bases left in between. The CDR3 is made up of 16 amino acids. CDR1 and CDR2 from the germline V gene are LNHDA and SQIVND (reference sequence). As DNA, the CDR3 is TGTGCCAGTAGTATATCGCCTCGGGCGGGTACCTACGAGCAGTACTTC. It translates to CASSISPRAGTYEQYF.

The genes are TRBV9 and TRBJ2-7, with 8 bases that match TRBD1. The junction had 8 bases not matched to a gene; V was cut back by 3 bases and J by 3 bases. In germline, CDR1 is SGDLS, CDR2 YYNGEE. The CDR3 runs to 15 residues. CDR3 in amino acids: CASSADPGQGYEQYF. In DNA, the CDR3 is TGTGCCAGCAGCGCCGACCCCGGACAGGGCTACGAGCAGTACTTC.

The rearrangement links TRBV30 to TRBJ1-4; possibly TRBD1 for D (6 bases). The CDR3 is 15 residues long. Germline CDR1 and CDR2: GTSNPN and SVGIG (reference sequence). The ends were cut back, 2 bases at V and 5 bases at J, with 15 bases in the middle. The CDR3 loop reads CAWSTFGQKNEKLFF. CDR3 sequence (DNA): TGTGCCTGGAGTACCTTCGGACAGAAGAATGAAAAACTGTTTTTT.

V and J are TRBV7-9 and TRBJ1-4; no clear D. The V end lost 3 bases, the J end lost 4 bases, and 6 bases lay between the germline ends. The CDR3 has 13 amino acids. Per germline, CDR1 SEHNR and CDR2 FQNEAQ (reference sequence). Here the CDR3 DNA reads TGTGCCAGCAGCTTTCGGAGTAATGAAAAACTGTTTTTT. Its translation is CASSFRSNEKLFF. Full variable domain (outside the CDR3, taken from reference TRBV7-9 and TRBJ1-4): DTGVSQNPRHKITKRGQNVTFRCDPISEHNRLYWYRQTLGQGPEFLTYFQNEAQLEKSRLLSDRFSAERPKGSFSTLEIQRTEQGDSAMYLCASSFRSNEKLFFGSGTQLSVL.

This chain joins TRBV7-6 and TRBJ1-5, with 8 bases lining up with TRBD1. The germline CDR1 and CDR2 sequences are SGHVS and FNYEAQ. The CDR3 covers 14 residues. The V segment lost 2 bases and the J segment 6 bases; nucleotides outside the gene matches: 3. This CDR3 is CASSLQGAGQPQHF. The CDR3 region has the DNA TGTGCCAGCAGCTTACAGGGGGCGGGTCAGCCCCAGCATTTT.

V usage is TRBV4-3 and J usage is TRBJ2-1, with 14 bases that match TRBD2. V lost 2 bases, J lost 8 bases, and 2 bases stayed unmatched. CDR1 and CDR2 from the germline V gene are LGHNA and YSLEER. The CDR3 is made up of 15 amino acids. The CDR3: CASSQKTSGGDEQFF. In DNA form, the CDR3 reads TGCGCCAGCAGCCAAAAGACTAGCGGGGGGGATGAGCAGTTCTTC.

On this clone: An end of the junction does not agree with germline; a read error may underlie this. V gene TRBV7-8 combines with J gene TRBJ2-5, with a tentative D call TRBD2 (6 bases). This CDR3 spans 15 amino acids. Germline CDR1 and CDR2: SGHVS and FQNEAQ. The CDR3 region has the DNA TGTGCCAGCCTCGCCAACTGGGACTTACAAGAGGCCCAGTACTTC. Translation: CASLANWDLQEAQYF.

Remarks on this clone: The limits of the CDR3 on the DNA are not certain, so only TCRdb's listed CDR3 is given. Here the CDR3 reads CSVGPGGAINTEAFF. V and J are TRBV29-1 and TRBJ1-1. From germline, CDR1 is SQVTM and CDR2 ANQGSEA. 15 amino acids form the CDR3, both terminal residues included.

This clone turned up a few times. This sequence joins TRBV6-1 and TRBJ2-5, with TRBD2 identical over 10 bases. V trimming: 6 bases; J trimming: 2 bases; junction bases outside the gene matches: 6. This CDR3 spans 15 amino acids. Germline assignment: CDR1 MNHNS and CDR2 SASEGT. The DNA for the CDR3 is TGTGCCAGCAGAAAACTAGCGGGGCATCAAGAGACCCAGTACTTC. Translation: CASRKLAGHQETQYF.

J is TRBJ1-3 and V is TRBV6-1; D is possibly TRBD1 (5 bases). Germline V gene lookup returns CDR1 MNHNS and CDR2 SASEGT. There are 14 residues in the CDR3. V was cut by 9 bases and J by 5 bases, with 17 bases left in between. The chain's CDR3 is CASRDGGDRNTIYF. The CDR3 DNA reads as TGTGCCAGTCGGGACGGGGGGGATAGAAACACCATATATTTT.

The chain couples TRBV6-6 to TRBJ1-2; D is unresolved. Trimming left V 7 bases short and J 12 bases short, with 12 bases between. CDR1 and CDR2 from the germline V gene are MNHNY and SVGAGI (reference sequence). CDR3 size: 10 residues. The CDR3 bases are TGTGCCAGCATGGGCAGCCGTAACACCTTC. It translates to CASMGSRNTF.

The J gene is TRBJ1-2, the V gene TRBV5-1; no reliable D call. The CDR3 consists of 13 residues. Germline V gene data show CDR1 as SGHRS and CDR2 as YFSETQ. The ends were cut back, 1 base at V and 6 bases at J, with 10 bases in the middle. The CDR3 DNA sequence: TGCGCCAGCAGCTTGCTTGACAAACATGGCTACACCTTC. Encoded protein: CASSLLDKHGYTF.

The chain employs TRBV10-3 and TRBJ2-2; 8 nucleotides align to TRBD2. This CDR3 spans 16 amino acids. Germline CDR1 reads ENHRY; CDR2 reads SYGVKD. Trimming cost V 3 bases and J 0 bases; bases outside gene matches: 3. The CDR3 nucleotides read TGTGCCATCAGTGACAGCGGGAGAGCGAACACCGGGGAGCTGTTTTTT. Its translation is CAISDSGRANTGELFF.

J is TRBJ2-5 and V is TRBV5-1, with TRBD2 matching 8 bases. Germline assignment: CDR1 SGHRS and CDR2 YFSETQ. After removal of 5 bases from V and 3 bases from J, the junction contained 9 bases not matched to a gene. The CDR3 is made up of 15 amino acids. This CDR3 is CASSWRGAREETQYF. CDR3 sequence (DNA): TGCGCCAGCAGTTGGCGGGGGGCCCGTGAAGAGACCCAGTACTTC.

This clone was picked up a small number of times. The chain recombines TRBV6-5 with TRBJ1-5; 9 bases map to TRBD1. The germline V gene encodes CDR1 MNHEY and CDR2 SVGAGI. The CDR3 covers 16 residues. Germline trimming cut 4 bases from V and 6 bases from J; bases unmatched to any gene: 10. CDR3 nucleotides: TGTGCCAGCAGTTCCTCGGACAGGGGAAGGGGTCAGCCCCAGCATTTT. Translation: CASSSSDRGRGQPQHF.

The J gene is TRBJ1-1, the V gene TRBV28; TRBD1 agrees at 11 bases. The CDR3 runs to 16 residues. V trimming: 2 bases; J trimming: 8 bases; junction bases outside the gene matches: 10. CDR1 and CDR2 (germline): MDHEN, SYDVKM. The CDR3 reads CASSLGKRTGGREAFF. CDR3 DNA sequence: TGTGCCAGCAGTTTAGGTAAAAGGACAGGGGGCAGGGAAGCTTTCTTT.

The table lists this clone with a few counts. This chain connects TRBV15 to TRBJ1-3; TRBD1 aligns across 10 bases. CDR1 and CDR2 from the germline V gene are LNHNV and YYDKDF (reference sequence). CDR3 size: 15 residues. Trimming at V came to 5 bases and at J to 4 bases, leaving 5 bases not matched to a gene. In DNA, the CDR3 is TGTGCCACCAGCCAATGGGGACAGGGGGGAAACACCATATATTTT. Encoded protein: CATSQWGQGGNTIYF.